The 16 T cell receptor beta chains reported below all come from one sample, sequenced in a study of T cell responses to AZD1222 COVID-19 vaccine. Profiling relied on immunoSEQ multiplex PCR, and the TCRdb table lists in-frame clones only, not all of them. This sample has roughly 120,000 clones, with about 87% found just once. This specimen consisted of peripheral blood, obtained on day 0 of AZD1222 vaccination. The receptors originated from an adult in good health.

This sequence joins TRBV11-2 and TRBJ2-7; 9 bases are shared with TRBD2. The CDR3 consists of 18 residues. Germline V gene sequence: CDR1 SGHAT, CDR2 FQNNGV. J was trimmed by 2 bases and V by 5 bases; bases with no gene match: 16. As DNA, the CDR3 is TGTGCCAGCAGCCCCCTGAACCGAGGGCGGGGGGGAACCTACGAGCAGTACTTC. Translation: CASSPLNRGRGGTYEQYF.

There are a few counts of this clone. V usage is TRBV27 and J usage is TRBJ2-7, with D possibly being TRBD2 (5 bases). Deletions cut 2 bases from V and 0 bases from J, with 11 bases between. The CDR3 contains 15 residues. Germline CDR1 reads MNHEY; CDR2 reads SMNVEV (reference sequence). CDR3 protein: CASSLRGASSYEQYF. CDR3 sequence (DNA): TGTGCCAGCAGTTTACGGGGTGCGAGCTCCTACGAGCAGTACTTC.

The chain uses TRBV7-9 and TRBJ2-3; 9 bases align to TRBD1. CDR3 length: 15 residues. Germline V gives CDR1 SEHNR, CDR2 FQNEAQ (reference sequence). The J segment lost 4 bases and the V segment lost 4 bases, leaving 6 bases of the junction unmatched. CDR3: CASSSRDRAPDTQYF. CDR3 nucleotides: TGTGCCAGCAGCTCCCGGGACAGGGCGCCAGATACGCAGTATTTT.

This clone is a singleton in its sample. The genes are TRBV30 and TRBJ1-5; D unresolved. Trimming took off 3 bases at V and 0 bases at J, with 9 bases between the two ends. Germline V gives CDR1 GTSNPN, CDR2 SVGIG (reference sequence). The CDR3 spans 14 residues. In DNA form, the CDR3 reads TGTGCCTGGAGCAAGGGAAATAGCAATCAGCCCCAGCATTTT. Translating gives CAWSKGNSNQPQHF.

The V call is TRBV5-1, the J call TRBJ2-3; TRBD2 might be the D (6 bases). CDR1 SGHRS and CDR2 YFSETQ come from the germline V gene. This CDR3 has 15 amino acids. Trimming removed 0 bases at V and 1 base at J, with 9 bases between. The chain's CDR3 is CASSLDGSRTDTQYF. The CDR3 DNA reads as TGCGCCAGCAGCTTGGACGGGAGTCGCACAGATACGCAGTATTTT.

This clone was seen more than once but under ten times. The V and J genes are TRBV13 and TRBJ2-1, with D possibly TRBD1 on 6 matching bases. In germline, CDR1 is PRHDT, CDR2 FYEKMQ (reference sequence). V was trimmed by 6 bases and J by 1 base, leaving 16 bases between them. The CDR3 runs to 16 residues. CDR3 protein: CASRSIRDISYNEQFF. The DNA of the CDR3 is TGTGCCAGCAGATCTATCCGGGACATATCCTACAATGAGCAGTTCTTC.

This sequence joins TRBV5-6 and TRBJ2-7, with D possibly matching TRBD1 (6 bases). Germline V gives CDR1 SGHDT, CDR2 YYEEEE. Trimming pared 5 bases from V and 2 bases from J, leaving 11 bases between. This CDR3 spans 13 amino acids. CDR3 sequence reads: CASSRDTPYEQYF. CDR3 nucleotide sequence: TGTGCCAGCAGTCGGGACACCCCCTACGAGCAGTACTTC.

The rearrangement joins TRBV18 to TRBJ1-2; maybe TRBD1 (6 bases). V lost 4 bases to trimming and J lost 6 bases, with 9 bases between them. This CDR3 comprises 12 residues. CDR1 KGHSH and CDR2 LQKENI come from the germline V gene. Here the CDR3 DNA reads TGTGCCAGCTCACTCAACAGGGATGGCTACACCTTC. Translation gives CASSLNRDGYTF.

CDR3 DNA: TGTGCCAGCAGCCAGGGAGCCAACTATGGCTACACCTTC. Encoded protein: CASSQGANYGYTF. The gene calls are TRBV4-2 and TRBJ1-2, with unresolved D. Germline lookup yields CDR1 LGHNA and CDR2 YNFKEQ. There are 13 residues in the CDR3. V shed 3 bases and J shed 2 bases, with 7 bases lying between them.

This sequence joins TRBV13 and TRBJ2-7, with TRBD2 identical over 10 bases. Trimming removed 5 bases from V and 7 bases from J; junction bases left unmatched: 11. CDR3 length: 15 residues. Germline CDR1 is PRHDT and CDR2 is FYEKMQ (reference sequence). The CDR3 loop reads CASSIVGGLAPEQYF. The DNA for the CDR3 is TGTGCCAGCAGCATCGTCGGGGGACTAGCGCCTGAGCAGTACTTC. Combining the CDR3 with reference TRBV13 and TRBJ2-7 gives the whole variable domain AAGVIQSPRHLIKEKRETATLKCYPIPRHDTVYWYQQGPGQDPQFLISFYEKMQSDKGSIPDRFSAQQFSDYHSELNMSSLELGDSALYFCASSIVGGLAPEQYFGPGTRLTVT.

This chain uses TRBV10-2 with TRBJ1-1; 7 bases align to TRBD1. This CDR3 spans 12 amino acids. The V and J ends lost 3 bases and 13 bases, in that order; junction bases with no gene match: 8. Germline CDR1 WSHSY, CDR2 SAAADI. The CDR3 DNA reads as TGCGCCAGCAGTGATCCGACAGGGCGGAGTTTCTTT. This translates into CASSDPTGRSFF.

This chain connects TRBV5-6 to TRBJ2-3; 8 nucleotides align to TRBD1. The CDR3 extends over 17 amino acids. CDR1 is SGHDT and CDR2 is YYEEEE in the germline V gene. V was pared by 4 bases and J by 4 bases, with 14 bases of the junction left unmatched. Here the CDR3 DNA reads TGTGCCAGCAGCCCGGGTTACAGGGGGAAGTTTGCAGATACGCAGTATTTT. Its translation: CASSPGYRGKFADTQYF. Full variable domain (missing parts from reference TRBV5-6 and TRBJ2-3): DAGVTQSPTHLIKTRGQQVTLRCSPKSGHDTVSWYQQALGQGPQFIFQYYEEEERQRGNFPDRFSGHQFPNYSSELNVNALLLGDSALYLCASSPGYRGKFADTQYFGPGTRLTVL.

The gene calls are TRBV19 and TRBJ1-4; D gene ambiguous. The CDR3 runs 15 residues. Trimming removed 5 bases from V and 1 base from J, with 11 bases in between. CDR1 is LNHDA and CDR2 is SQIVND in the germline V gene (reference sequence). The CDR3: CASSGYSLTNEKLFF. DNA of the CDR3: TGTGCCAGTAGTGGCTACAGCCTAACTAATGAAAAACTGTTTTTT. The whole variable domain, filled in from reference TRBV19 and TRBJ1-4, reads DGGITQSPKYLFRKEGQNVTLSCEQNLNHDAMYWYRQDPGQGLRLIYYSQIVNDFQKGDIAEGYSVSREKKESFPLTVTSAQKNPTAFYLCASSGYSLTNEKLFFGSGTQLSVL.

This chain connects TRBV7-3 to TRBJ1-1; 7 bases are shared with TRBD1. Per the germline V gene, CDR1 is SGHTA and CDR2 is FQGTGA. CDR3 length: 15 amino acids. J gave up 3 bases and V 0 bases, and 4 bases lay outside the gene matches. CDR3 DNA: TGTGCCAGCAGCTTAACGACAGGGAGGGACACTGAAGCTTTCTTT. Residues: CASSLTTGRDTEAFF.

This clone was detected once. The chain links TRBV7-6 to TRBJ1-2; no clear D gene. The CDR3 loop spans 15 amino acids. V was clipped by 1 base and J by 2 bases, with 11 bases between them. Germline V lookup: CDR1 SGHVS, CDR2 FNYEAQ. The CDR3 loop reads CASSLGPRVNYGYTF. DNA of the CDR3: TGTGCCAGCAGCTTAGGCCCTAGGGTAAACTATGGCTACACCTTC.

The chain has TRBV29-1 and TRBJ1-1, with no clear D. Germline-derived CDR1 and CDR2 are SQVTM and ANQGSEA. V lost 5 bases and J lost 3, with 10 bases in between. This CDR3 is 12 amino acids long. CDR3 sequence reads: CSVFRYDTEAFF. The CDR3 DNA is TGCAGCGTTTTCAGATACGACACTGAAGCTTTCTTT.